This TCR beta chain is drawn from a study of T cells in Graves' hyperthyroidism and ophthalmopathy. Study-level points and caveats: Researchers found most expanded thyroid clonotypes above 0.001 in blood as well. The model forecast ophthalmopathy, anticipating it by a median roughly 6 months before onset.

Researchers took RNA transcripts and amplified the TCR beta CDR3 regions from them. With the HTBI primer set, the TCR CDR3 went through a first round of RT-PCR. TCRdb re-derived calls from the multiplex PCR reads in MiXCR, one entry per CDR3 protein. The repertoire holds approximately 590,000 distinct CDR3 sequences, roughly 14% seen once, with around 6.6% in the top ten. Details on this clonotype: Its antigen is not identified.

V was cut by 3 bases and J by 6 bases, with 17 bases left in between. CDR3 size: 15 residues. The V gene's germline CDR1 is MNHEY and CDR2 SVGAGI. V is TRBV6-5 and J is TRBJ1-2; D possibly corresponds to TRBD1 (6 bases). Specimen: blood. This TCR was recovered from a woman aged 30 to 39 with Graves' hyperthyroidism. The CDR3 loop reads CASSYRRGAFDGYTF. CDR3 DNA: TGTGCCAGCAGTTATAGACGGGGGGCGTTCGATGGCTACACCTTC.